One and the same sample provided the 5 T cell receptor beta chains below, sequenced in a study of CD8 T cells in ankylosing spondylitis. Study results and limitations: Several highly homologous variants formed a TCR beta motif that appeared characteristic of ankylosing spondylitis blood.

TCRdb re-derived calls from the 5' RACE reads in MiXCR, one entry per CDR3 protein. The repertoire holds roughly 450,000 distinct CDR3 sequences, 25% to 30% seen once, with roughly 1% in the top ten. Their cognate antigens are unknown. Sequencing was carried out using blood, either unsorted or a sorted T cell fraction (not recorded which). The origin of the receptors is a male donor with ankylosing spondylitis.

The V and J genes are TRBV29-1 and TRBJ2-1; TRBD1 matches 7 bases. Germline V gene data show CDR1 as SQVTM and CDR2 as ANQGSEA. Losses at the gene ends were 4 bases for V and 5 bases for J; bases not matched to a gene: 8. The CDR3 length is 14 residues. CDR3 nucleotide sequence: TGCAGCGTTGTGGGAATGGACAGGAACAATGAGCAGTTCTTC. This codes for CSVVGMDRNNEQFF.

A few counts support this clonotype. The J gene is TRBJ1-5, the V gene TRBV3-1; D is undetermined. The V end lost 3 bases, the J end lost 5 bases, and 11 bases lay between the germline ends. The CDR3 consists of 14 residues. The germline CDR1 and CDR2 sequences are LGHDT and YNNKEL (reference sequence). CDR3 sequence reads: CASSQQGFDQPQHF. The CDR3 DNA is TGTGCCAGCAGCCAGCAAGGGTTCGATCAGCCCCAGCATTTT.

In its sample, this clonotype was seen a few times. The CDR3 loop reads CASSKGLASYNEQFF. CDR3 coding DNA: TGTGCCAGCAGCAAGGGACTAGCGAGCTACAATGAGCAGTTCTTC. The rearrangement links TRBV3-1 to TRBJ2-1, with TRBD2 matching 10 bases. Germline V gene sequence: CDR1 LGHDT, CDR2 YNNKEL (reference sequence). V shed 5 bases, J shed 3 bases, and the junction held 4 bases outside the gene matches. This CDR3 comprises 15 residues.

V is TRBV15 and J is TRBJ2-3; D remains unclear. There are 14 residues in the CDR3. Germline V gene data show CDR1 as LNHNV and CDR2 as YYDKDF (reference sequence). V lost 8 bases to trimming and J lost 0 bases, with 12 bases between them. CDR3 DNA: TGTGCCACCTCCAAGGGCCTAAGCACAGATACGCAGTATTTT. Protein sequence: CATSKGLSTDTQYF.

The J gene is TRBJ2-3, the V gene TRBV7-2, with a tentative D call TRBD2 (6 bases). Trimming left V 1 base short and J 7 bases short, with 15 bases between. Germline values: CDR1 SGHTA, CDR2 FQGNSA. The CDR3 length is 15 residues. In DNA form, the CDR3 reads TGTGCCAGCAGCTTAGGTGTGGGCGCGGGAAATACGCAGTATTTT. It yields the protein CASSLGVGAGNTQYF.